The 27 T cell receptor beta chains listed next were all sequenced from one sample in a study of T cell changes during pregnancy in multiple sclerosis. Clones were sequenced by immunoSEQ multiplex PCR, and TCRdb holds only the in-frame ones, with some missing. The table has 45,000 to 75,000 clones, around 92% seen once; the top ten hold 0.85%. Source: peripheral blood, taken in the first trimester of pregnancy. All receptors come from a female donor with multiple sclerosis, enrolled in a pregnancy study.

This sequence joins TRBV29-1 and TRBJ1-1, with D perhaps TRBD1 (5 bases). Trimming took off 6 bases at V and 4 bases at J, with 12 bases between the two ends. CDR1 and CDR2 from the germline V gene are SQVTM and ANQGSEA. This CDR3 is built from 12 residues. The CDR3 DNA sequence: TGCAGCGTGACAGCCCAGGGCACTGAAGCTTTCTTT. Its translation: CSVTAQGTEAFF.

In DNA form, the CDR3 reads TGTGCCACCGGATCCACAGGGACCCACGAGCAGTACTTC. Translation gives CATGSTGTHEQYF. The V call is TRBV6-1, the J call TRBJ2-7; D is perhaps TRBD1 (6 bases). Germline CDR1 is MNHNS and CDR2 is SASEGT. The CDR3 is 13 amino acids. V gave up 10 bases and J gave up 5 bases, with 18 bases separating them.

The chain links TRBV7-3 to TRBJ1-1; 7 positions match TRBD1. Germline-derived CDR1 and CDR2 are SGHTA and FQGTGA. With V trimmed by 4 bases and J by 5 bases, 10 bases remained unmatched. The CDR3 extends over 15 amino acids. CDR3 sequence reads: CASSSEAGGRTEAFF. The CDR3 DNA is TGTGCCAGCAGCTCCGAAGCAGGGGGTCGGACTGAAGCTTTCTTT.

This rearrangement joins TRBV6-1 to TRBJ1-2, with D possibly being TRBD1 (5 bases). V was cut by 5 bases and J by 0 bases, with 10 bases left in between. CDR1 is MNHNS and CDR2 is SASEGT in the germline V gene. The CDR3 extends over 14 amino acids. The CDR3 here is CASSLLRANYGYTF. The CDR3 DNA follows: TGTGCCAGCAGTCTACTCAGGGCTAACTATGGCTACACCTTC.

The genes are TRBV11-3 and TRBJ2-2; D not certain. Trimming shortened V by 1 base and J by 0 bases, and 3 bases separated the two germline ends. CDR3 length equals 14 residues. Germline loops: CDR1 SGHNT, CDR2 YENEEA. CDR3 loop: CASSLASNTGELFF. DNA for the CDR3: TGTGCCAGCAGCTTAGCTTCGAACACCGGGGAGCTGTTTTTT. The variable domain in full, completed from reference TRBV11-3 and TRBJ2-2, reads EAGVVQSPRYKIIEKKQPVAFWCNPISGHNTLYWYLQNLGQGPELLIRYENEEAVDDSQLPKDRFSAERLKGVDSTLKIQPAELGDSAVYLCASSLASNTGELFFGEGSRLTVL.

The chain carries TRBV27 and TRBJ2-7; 8 nucleotides agree with TRBD1. V gave up 4 bases and J gave up 5 bases; unmatched junction bases: 10. Per the germline V gene, CDR1 is MNHEY and CDR2 is SMNVEV (reference sequence). This CDR3 region has 15 residues. The CDR3 sequence is CASSYQTGAPDEQYF. As DNA, the CDR3 is TGTGCCAGCAGTTACCAGACAGGGGCTCCCGACGAGCAGTACTTC.

The rearrangement links TRBV6-5 to TRBJ2-1; D possibly corresponds to TRBD2 (5 bases). The germline V gene encodes CDR1 MNHEY and CDR2 SVGAGI. This CDR3 comprises 13 residues. Trimming cost V 5 bases and J 1 base, with 6 bases left between them. The CDR3 sequence: CASSRGSYNEQFF. CDR3 nucleotide sequence: TGTGCCAGCAGTCGGGGTTCCTACAATGAGCAGTTCTTC.

The chain links TRBV6-6 to TRBJ1-2; the match to TRBD1 covers 11 bases. The CDR3 totals 15 residues. Germline CDR1 MNHNY, CDR2 SVGAGI (reference sequence). V lost 2 bases to trimming and J lost 2 bases; unmatched junction nucleotides: 1. CDR3 protein: CASSYGQGANYGYTF. The DNA for the CDR3 is TGTGCCAGCAGTTACGGACAGGGGGCCAACTATGGCTACACCTTC.

V usage is TRBV9 and J usage is TRBJ1-6; 7 positions match TRBD1. The V gene's germline CDR1 is SGDLS and CDR2 YYNGEE. The CDR3 runs to 17 residues. V trimming: 0 bases; J trimming: 3 bases; junction bases outside the gene matches: 6. DNA for the CDR3: TGTGCCAGCAGCGTAGCTACGAGGACAGGCTATAATTCACCCCTCCACTTT. Amino acid sequence: CASSVATRTGYNSPLHF.

The chain carries TRBV2 and TRBJ2-2; 7 nucleotides line up with TRBD1. The CDR3 extends over 15 amino acids. V lost 9 bases, J lost 4 bases, and 11 bases stayed unmatched. From germline, CDR1 is SNHLY and CDR2 FYNNEI. CDR3 region: CASSAQGLGTGELFF. CDR3 bases: TGTGCCAGTTCCGCACAGGGGCTCGGCACCGGGGAGCTGTTTTTT.

As DNA, the CDR3 is TGCAGTGTCAGGGGTACGGAGACCCAGTACTTC. This codes for CSVRGTETQYF. The V call is TRBV29-1, the J call TRBJ2-5; D is perhaps TRBD1 (6 bases). CDR1 is SQVTM, CDR2 ANQGSEA, per germline. The CDR3 consists of 11 residues.

The V and J genes are TRBV25-1 and TRBJ2-1; 7 bases fit TRBD1. CDR3 length equals 16 residues. Germline trimming cut 6 bases from V and 4 bases from J; bases unmatched to any gene: 12. Germline-derived CDR1 and CDR2 are MGHDK and SYGVNS. The chain's CDR3 is CASSETGSTSYNEQFF. CDR3 DNA: TGTGCCAGCAGCGAGACAGGGTCTACTTCATACAATGAGCAGTTCTTC. The complete variable domain, with remaining parts taken from reference TRBV25-1 and TRBJ2-1, reads EADIYQTPRYLVIGTGKKITLECSQTMGHDKMYWYQQDPGMELHLIHYSYGVNSTEKGDLSSESTVSRIRTEHFPLTLESARPSHTSQYLCASSETGSTSYNEQFFGPGTRLTVL.

The chain links TRBV9 to TRBJ2-7; D is possibly TRBD1 (6 bases). V lost 3 bases and J lost 0, with 13 bases in between. The CDR3 sequence is 15 residues long. Germline V CDR1 and CDR2: SGDLS, YYNGEE. The CDR3 nucleotides read TGTGCCAGCAGCGCGGCCGGGACAAGCTCCTACGAGCAGTACTTC. It encodes CASSAAGTSSYEQYF.

The rearrangement uses TRBV9 and TRBJ2-1; 11 bases are a match to TRBD2. The V gene's germline CDR1 is SGDLS and CDR2 YYNGEE. This CDR3 contains 16 residues. Unmatched junction bases numbered 10, after V lost 6 bases and J lost 5 bases. DNA for the CDR3: TGTGCCAGCAACGGTAATAGCGGGGGGGAAGACAATGAGCAGTTCTTC. It specifies CASNGNSGGEDNEQFF.

The chain couples TRBV9 to TRBJ1-1; 7 bases line up with TRBD1. CDR3 length: 15 residues. Germline CDR1 and CDR2: SGDLS and YYNGEE. After removal of 3 bases from V and 2 bases from J, the junction contained 7 bases not matched to a gene. The CDR3 sequence is CASSAAGTANTEAFF. The CDR3 nucleotides are TGTGCCAGCAGCGCGGCCGGGACAGCCAACACTGAAGCTTTCTTT. The full variable domain, with the rest looked up from reference TRBV9 and TRBJ1-1, is DSGVTQTPKHLITATGQRVTLRCSPRSGDLSVYWYQQSLDQGLQFLIQYYNGEERAKGNILERFSAQQFPDLHSELNLSSLELGDSALYFCASSAAGTANTEAFFGQGTRLTVV.

J is TRBJ1-5 and V is TRBV27, with a tentative D call TRBD1 (6 bases). V lost 6 bases to trimming and J lost 3 bases, with 15 bases between them. The germline CDR1 and CDR2 sequences are MNHEY and SMNVEV (reference sequence). CDR3 length: 15 amino acids. The CDR3 protein is CASSRGGAVNQPQHF. In DNA, the CDR3 is TGTGCCAGCAGCCGAGGGGGGGCCGTCAATCAGCCCCAGCATTTT.

This rearrangement joins TRBV6-4 to TRBJ2-3, with TRBD1 matching over 9 bases. The CDR3 length is 16 residues. Germline loops: CDR1 MRHNA, CDR2 SNTAGT. V shed 6 bases and J 1 base; nucleotides not matched to a gene: 8. The CDR3: CASRRTGGAGTDTQYF. The CDR3 coding sequence is TGTGCCAGCAGGAGAACAGGGGGCGCGGGCACAGATACGCAGTATTTT.

The gene calls are TRBV29-1 and TRBJ1-2; 9 positions agree with TRBD1. The CDR3 is made up of 15 amino acids. The trim removed 3 bases at V and 3 bases at J, leaving 8 bases unmatched. Per the germline V gene, CDR1 is SQVTM and CDR2 is ANQGSEA. CDR3 in amino acids: CSVDRDRAPYYGYTF. For the CDR3, the DNA is TGCAGCGTTGACCGGGACAGGGCCCCTTACTATGGCTACACCTTC.

V usage is TRBV5-4 and J usage is TRBJ2-2; tentatively, D is TRBD1 (6 bases). Germline V gene lookup returns CDR1 SGHNT and CDR2 YYREEE (reference sequence). The length of the CDR3 is 15 residues. Trimming left V 2 bases short and J 6 bases short, with 14 bases between. CDR3: CASSFRGTVPGELFF. The CDR3 DNA reads TGTGCCAGCAGCTTCAGGGGAACGGTTCCCGGGGAGCTGTTTTTT.

This chain connects TRBV7-2 to TRBJ2-1; D perhaps matches TRBD2 (6 bases). V gave up 1 base and J gave up 15 bases, with 19 bases separating them. Germline V lookup: CDR1 SGHTA, CDR2 FQGNSA. The length of the CDR3 is 14 residues. This CDR3 reads CASSLVLGSGVWFF. DNA of the CDR3: TGTGCCAGCAGCTTAGTTCTCGGATCGGGGGTGTGGTTCTTC.

This clone appeared a single time. The junction departs from germline at one end; a sequencing error may be responsible. This sample also contains other DNA sequences that code for the same CDR3. The V gene is TRBV4-3, the J gene TRBJ1-5; no definite D call. The CDR3 covers 17 residues. Germline V lookup: CDR1 LGHNA, CDR2 YSLEER. CDR3 region: CASSQDWRSTSNQPQHF. The DNA for the CDR3 is TGCGCCAGCAGCCAAGATTGGAGGAGCACCAGCAATCAGCCTCAGCATTTT.

The chain combines TRBV7-9 with TRBJ1-5; D is undetermined. This CDR3 contains 13 residues. CDR1 and CDR2 from the germline V gene are SEHNR and FQNEAQ (reference sequence). V lost 4 bases, J lost 3 bases, and 7 bases lay in between. The CDR3 bases are TGTGCCAGCAGCTACAGTCCCAATCAGCCCCAGCATTTT. As protein: CASSYSPNQPQHF.

On this clone itself: At one end, the junction sequence differs from germline, possibly due to a read error. This chain joins TRBV7-7 and TRBJ2-3, with 8 bases lining up with TRBD2. The CDR3 has 16 residues. CDR1 is SSHAT and CDR2 is FNYEAQ in the germline V gene (reference sequence). Here the CDR3 reads CASSLMRGVSTDTQYF. The CDR3 region has the DNA TGTGCTAGCAGCTTAATGCGGGGGGTTAGCACAGATACGCAGTATTTT.

This clone appeared once. The V gene is TRBV25-1, the J gene TRBJ1-1, with D possibly TRBD1 on 6 matching bases. The CDR3 has 12 amino acids. Trimming stripped 10 bases from V and 6 bases from J, with 15 bases between. Germline V gives CDR1 MGHDK, CDR2 SYGVNS. The chain's CDR3 is CATSQGFSEAFF. The CDR3 DNA follows: TGTGCCACCTCACAGGGCTTCTCTGAAGCTTTCTTT.

The rearrangement links TRBV6-5 to TRBJ1-2; 9 bases map to TRBD1. V was clipped by 6 bases and J by 8 bases; unmatched bases: 10. This CDR3 contains 14 residues. In germline, CDR1 is MNHEY, CDR2 SVGAGI. The CDR3 here is CASSRTGGIRGYTF. CDR3 nucleotides: TGTGCCAGCAGCCGTACAGGGGGCATAAGGGGCTACACCTTC.

This sequence joins TRBV23-1 and TRBJ2-7; no definite D call. TRBV23-1 is known as an ORF, though its function is uncertain. The CDR3 totals 14 residues. V lost 6 bases, J lost 0 bases, and 12 bases lay in between. In DNA, the CDR3 is TGCGCCAGCAGCCTTCGACTGTTCTCCTACGAGCAGTACTTC. Its translation is CASSLRLFSYEQYF.

The chain has TRBV7-9 and TRBJ1-4; no firm D call. The CDR3 sequence is 17 residues long. CDR1 and CDR2 (germline): SEHNR, FQNEAQ (reference sequence). The V and J ends lost 5 bases and 3 bases respectively, with 19 bases between them. This CDR3 reads CASSPGDGFSANEKLFF. CDR3 DNA: TGTGCCAGCAGCCCCGGGGATGGGTTTTCGGCTAATGAAAAACTGTTTTTT.